The 3 T cell receptor beta chains reported below all come from one sample, sequenced in a study of T cell responses to AZD1222 COVID-19 vaccine. TCRdb's copy holds only in-frame clones and misses some; the assay was immunoSEQ multiplex PCR. The sample carries around 28,000 clones, under 90% recorded once. The sequencing here drew on peripheral blood, taken on day 0 of AZD1222 vaccination. Receptors were obtained from an adult in good health.

The chain couples TRBV6-6 to TRBJ1-1; TRBD1 might be the D (5 bases). V was pared by 7 bases and J by 3 bases, with 18 bases between. Germline lookup yields CDR1 MNHNY and CDR2 SVGAGI (reference sequence). The CDR3 loop spans 15 amino acids. CDR3 residues: CASTPPGAKDTEAFF. In DNA, the CDR3 is TGTGCCAGCACCCCCCCCGGGGCCAAAGACACTGAAGCTTTCTTT.

The genes are TRBV28 and TRBJ1-5; TRBD1 matches at 7 bases. Unmatched junction bases numbered 6, after V lost 7 bases and J lost 3 bases. The CDR3 spans 14 residues. Germline CDR1 is MDHEN and CDR2 is SYDVKM. In DNA, the CDR3 is TGTGCCAGCACCCCGGGACAGCTCAATCAGCCCCAGCATTTT. Its translation: CASTPGQLNQPQHF.

The chain recombines TRBV18 with TRBJ1-5, with D hard to call. Germline V gene lookup returns CDR1 KGHSH and CDR2 LQKENI. The germline V and J ends were trimmed by 3 bases and 5 bases, with 8 bases remaining between them. The CDR3 covers 13 residues. The CDR3 region has the DNA TGTGCCAGCTCACCGGCAGGAGATCAGCCCCAGCATTTT. This codes for CASSPAGDQPQHF.